This TCR beta chain comes out of a study of tumor-infiltrating lymphocytes in localized non-small cell lung cancer. Study-level information: Several tumor histologies, both smoking statuses, and some post-neoadjuvant chemotherapy samples were included. Broader study findings: IM1 and IM2 tumors showed no difference in T-cell fraction.

With respect to this clone: Antigen specificity is unknown.

TCRdb's table, derived via immunoSEQ multiplex PCR, lists solely in-frame clones and lacks some. This sample carries over 10,000 clones, about 82% of them seen once, and the ten largest clones take more than 10%. The V gene lost 2 bases and the J gene lost 2 bases, with 13 bases spanning the gap. The CDR3 runs to 15 residues. Looked up from germline, CDR1 is MNHNY and CDR2 is SVGAGI (reference sequence). The specimen was uninvolved lung tissue not adjacent to the tumor. The receptor was derived from a human donor with non-small cell lung cancer. The rearrangement uses TRBV6-6 and TRBJ2-7, with D possibly being TRBD2 (7 bases). The CDR3 DNA is TGTGCCAGCAGTTACGGGTGGGGGGGCGCCTACGAGCAGTACTTC. It specifies CASSYGWGGAYEQYF.